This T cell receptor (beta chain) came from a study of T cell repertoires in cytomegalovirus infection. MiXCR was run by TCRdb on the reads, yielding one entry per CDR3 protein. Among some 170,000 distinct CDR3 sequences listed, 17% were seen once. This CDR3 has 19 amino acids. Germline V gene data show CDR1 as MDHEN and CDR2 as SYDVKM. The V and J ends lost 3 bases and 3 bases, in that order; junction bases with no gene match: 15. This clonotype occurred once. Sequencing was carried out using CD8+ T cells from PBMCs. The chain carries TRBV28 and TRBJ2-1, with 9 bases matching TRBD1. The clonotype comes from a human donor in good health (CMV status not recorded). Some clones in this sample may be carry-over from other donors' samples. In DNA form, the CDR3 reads TGTGCCAGCAGTTTCCTCTCCCCAGGGACAGGGTCAGTCTACAATGAGCAGTTCTTC. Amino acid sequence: CASSFLSPGTGSVYNEQFF.